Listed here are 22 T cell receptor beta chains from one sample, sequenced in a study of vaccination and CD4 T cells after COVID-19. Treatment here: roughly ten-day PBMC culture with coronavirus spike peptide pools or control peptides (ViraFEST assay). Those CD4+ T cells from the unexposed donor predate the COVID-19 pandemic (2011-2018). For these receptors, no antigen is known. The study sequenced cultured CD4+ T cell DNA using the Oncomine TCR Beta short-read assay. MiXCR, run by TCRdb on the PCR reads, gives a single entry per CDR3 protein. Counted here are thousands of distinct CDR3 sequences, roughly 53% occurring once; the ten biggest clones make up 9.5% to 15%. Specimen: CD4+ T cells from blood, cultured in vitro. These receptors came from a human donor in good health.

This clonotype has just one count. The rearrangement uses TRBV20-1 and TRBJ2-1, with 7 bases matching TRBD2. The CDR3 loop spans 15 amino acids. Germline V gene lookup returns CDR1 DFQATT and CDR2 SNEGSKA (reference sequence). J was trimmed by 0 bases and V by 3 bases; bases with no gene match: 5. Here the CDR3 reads CSASGAGSSYNEQFF. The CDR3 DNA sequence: TGCAGTGCTAGTGGAGCGGGAAGCTCCTACAATGAGCAGTTCTTC.

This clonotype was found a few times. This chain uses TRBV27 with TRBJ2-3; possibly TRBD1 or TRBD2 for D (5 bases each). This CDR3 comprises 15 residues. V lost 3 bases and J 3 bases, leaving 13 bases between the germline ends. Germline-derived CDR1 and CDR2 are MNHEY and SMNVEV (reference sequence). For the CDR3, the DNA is TGTGCCAGCAGTTTCGGGGCCGTCGGAACAGATACGCAGTATTTT. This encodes CASSFGAVGTDTQYF.

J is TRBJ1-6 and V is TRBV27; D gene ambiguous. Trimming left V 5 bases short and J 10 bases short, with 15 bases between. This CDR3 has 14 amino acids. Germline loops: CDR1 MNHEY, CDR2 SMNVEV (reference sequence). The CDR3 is CASSPGRVKSPLHF. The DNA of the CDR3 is TGTGCCAGCAGTCCCGGGAGGGTAAAGTCACCCCTCCACTTT.

CDR3 amino acids: CASSSPGQYNEQFF. The CDR3 region has the DNA TGTGCCAGCAGCTCGCCGGGACAGTACAATGAGCAGTTCTTC. The chain is built from TRBV7-6 and TRBJ2-1; 7 bases fit TRBD1. CDR1 is SGHVS and CDR2 is FNYEAQ in the germline V gene. The CDR3 spans 14 residues. V shed 4 bases and J 4 bases; nucleotides not matched to a gene: 4.

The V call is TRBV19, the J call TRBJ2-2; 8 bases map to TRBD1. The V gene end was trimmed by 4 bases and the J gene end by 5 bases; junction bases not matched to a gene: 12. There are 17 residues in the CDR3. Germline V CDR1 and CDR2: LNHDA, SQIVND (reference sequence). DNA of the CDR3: TGTGCCAGTAGTACTCGGCAGTCAGGGGGCGGGACCGGGGAGCTGTTTTTT. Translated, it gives CASSTRQSGGGTGELFF.

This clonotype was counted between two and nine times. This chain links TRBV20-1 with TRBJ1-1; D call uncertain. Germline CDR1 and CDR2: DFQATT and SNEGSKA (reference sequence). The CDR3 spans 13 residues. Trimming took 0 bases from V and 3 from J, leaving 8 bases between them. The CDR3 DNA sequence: TGCAGTGCTAGAGATTCTGGGGACACTGAAGCTTTCTTT. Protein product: CSARDSGDTEAFF.

CDR3 loop: CASSLGVGGTEAFF. The DNA of the CDR3 is TGTGCCAGCAGCTTAGGGGTAGGGGGCACTGAAGCTTTCTTT. V is TRBV7-9 and J is TRBJ1-1; D is perhaps TRBD1 (6 bases). Germline assignment: CDR1 SEHNR and CDR2 FQNEAQ (reference sequence). This CDR3 region has 14 residues. V was shortened by 1 base and J by 4 bases, with 10 bases between the two germline ends.

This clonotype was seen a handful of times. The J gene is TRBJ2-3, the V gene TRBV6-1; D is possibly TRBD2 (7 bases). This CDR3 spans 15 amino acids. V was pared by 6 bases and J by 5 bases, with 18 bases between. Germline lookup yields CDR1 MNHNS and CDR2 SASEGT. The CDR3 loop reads CASSPNWGGQDTQYF. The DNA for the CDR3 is TGTGCCAGCAGCCCTAATTGGGGGGGCCAAGATACGCAGTATTTT.

The CDR3 DNA follows: TGCGCCAGCAGCCAAGAAGGTGGCGGGGGGGCTACAGATACGCAGTATTTT. Translating it yields CASSQEGGGGATDTQYF. This rearrangement joins TRBV4-3 to TRBJ2-3; TRBD2 matches 9 bases. Germline V lookup: CDR1 LGHNA, CDR2 YSLEER. The V gene end was trimmed by 0 bases and the J gene end by 3 bases; junction bases not matched to a gene: 7. The CDR3 length is 17 residues.

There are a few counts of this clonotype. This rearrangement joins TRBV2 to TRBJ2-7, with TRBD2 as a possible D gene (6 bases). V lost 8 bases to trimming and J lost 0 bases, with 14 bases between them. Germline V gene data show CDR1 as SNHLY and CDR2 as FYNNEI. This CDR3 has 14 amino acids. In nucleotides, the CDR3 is TGTGCCAGCGGGGACTTACTCTCCTCCTACGAGCAGTACTTC. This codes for CASGDLLSSYEQYF.

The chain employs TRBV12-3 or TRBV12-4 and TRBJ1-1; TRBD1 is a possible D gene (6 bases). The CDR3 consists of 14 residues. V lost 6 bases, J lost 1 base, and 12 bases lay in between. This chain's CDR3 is CASSPGAANTEAFF. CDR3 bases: TGTGCCAGCAGCCCAGGGGCAGCGAACACTGAAGCTTTCTTT.

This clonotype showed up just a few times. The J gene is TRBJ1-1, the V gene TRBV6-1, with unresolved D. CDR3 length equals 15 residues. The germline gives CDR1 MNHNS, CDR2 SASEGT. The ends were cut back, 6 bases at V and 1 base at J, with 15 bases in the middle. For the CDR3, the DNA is TGTGCCAGCAGGGAATCGACACGGTCGAACACTGAAGCTTTCTTT. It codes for CASRESTRSNTEAFF.

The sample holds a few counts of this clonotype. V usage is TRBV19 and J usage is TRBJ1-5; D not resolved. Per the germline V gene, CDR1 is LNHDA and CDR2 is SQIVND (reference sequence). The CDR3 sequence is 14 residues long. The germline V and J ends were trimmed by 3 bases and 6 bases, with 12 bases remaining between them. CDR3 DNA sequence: TGTGCCAGTAGTATTACACGATCCGGTCAGCCCCAGCATTTT. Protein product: CASSITRSGQPQHF.

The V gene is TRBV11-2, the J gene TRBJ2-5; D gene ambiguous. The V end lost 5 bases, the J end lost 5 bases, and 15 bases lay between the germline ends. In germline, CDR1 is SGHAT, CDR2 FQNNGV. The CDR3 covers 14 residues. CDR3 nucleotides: TGTGCCAGCAGCCCTTACGGGTTAGAGGAGACCCAGTACTTC. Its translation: CASSPYGLEETQYF. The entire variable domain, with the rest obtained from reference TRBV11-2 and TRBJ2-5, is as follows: EAGVAQSPRYKIIEKRQSVAFWCNPISGHATLYWYQQILGQGPKLLIQFQNNGVVDDSQLPKDRFSAERLKGVDSTLKIQPAKLEDSAVYLCASSPYGLEETQYFGPGTRLLVL.

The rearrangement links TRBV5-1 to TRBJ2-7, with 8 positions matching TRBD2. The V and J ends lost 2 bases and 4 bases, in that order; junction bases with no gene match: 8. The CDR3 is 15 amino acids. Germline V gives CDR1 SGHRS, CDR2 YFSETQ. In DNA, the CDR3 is TGCGCCAGCAGCTTCTCCCCCAGCGGGGGTTACGAGCAGTACTTC. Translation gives CASSFSPSGGYEQYF. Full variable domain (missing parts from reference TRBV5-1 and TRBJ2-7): KAGVTQTPRYLIKTRGQQVTLSCSPISGHRSVSWYQQTPGQGLQFLFEYFSETQRNKGNFPGRFSGRQFSNSRSEMNVSTLELGDSALYLCASSFSPSGGYEQYFGPGTRLTVT.

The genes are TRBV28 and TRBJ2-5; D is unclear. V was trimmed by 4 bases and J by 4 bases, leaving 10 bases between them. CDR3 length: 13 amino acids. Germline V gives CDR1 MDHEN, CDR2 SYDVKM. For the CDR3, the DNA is TGTGCCAGCAGTTCATGGGGTGCAGAGACCCAGTACTTC. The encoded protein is CASSSWGAETQYF.

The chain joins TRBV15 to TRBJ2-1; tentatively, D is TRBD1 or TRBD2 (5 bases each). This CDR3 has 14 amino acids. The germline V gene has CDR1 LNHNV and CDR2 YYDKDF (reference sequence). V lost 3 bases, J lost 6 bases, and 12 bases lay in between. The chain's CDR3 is CATSRGDGFNEQFF. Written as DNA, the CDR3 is TGTGCCACCAGCAGGGGGGACGGGTTCAATGAGCAGTTCTTC. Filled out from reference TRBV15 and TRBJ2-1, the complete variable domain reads DAMVIQNPRYQVTQFGKPVTLSCSQTLNHNVMYWYQQKSSQAPKLLFHYYDKDFNNEADTPDNFQSRRPNTSFCFLDIRSPGLGDTAMYLCATSRGDGFNEQFFGPGTRLTVL.

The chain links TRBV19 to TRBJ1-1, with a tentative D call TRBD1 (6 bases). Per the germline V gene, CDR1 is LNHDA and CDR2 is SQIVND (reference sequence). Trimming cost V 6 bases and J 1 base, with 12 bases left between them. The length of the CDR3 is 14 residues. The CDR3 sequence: CASRIQGPNTEAFF. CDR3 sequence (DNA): TGTGCCAGTAGGATACAGGGACCGAACACTGAAGCTTTCTTT.

CDR3 sequence: CASIIGGGNEQFF. DNA of the CDR3: TGTGCCAGCATTATCGGCGGAGGCAATGAGCAGTTCTTC. The chain links TRBV6-1 to TRBJ2-1, with D perhaps TRBD2 (5 bases). Per the germline V gene, CDR1 is MNHNS and CDR2 is SASEGT. The CDR3 runs to 13 residues. The ends were cut back, 7 bases at V and 6 bases at J, with 13 bases in the middle.

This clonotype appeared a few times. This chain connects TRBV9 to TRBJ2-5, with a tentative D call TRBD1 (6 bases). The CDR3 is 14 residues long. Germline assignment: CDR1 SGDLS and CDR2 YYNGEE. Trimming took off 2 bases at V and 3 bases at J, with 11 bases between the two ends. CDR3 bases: TGTGCCAGCAGCGTCGGACAGCTAGAAGAGACCCAGTACTTC. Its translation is CASSVGQLEETQYF.

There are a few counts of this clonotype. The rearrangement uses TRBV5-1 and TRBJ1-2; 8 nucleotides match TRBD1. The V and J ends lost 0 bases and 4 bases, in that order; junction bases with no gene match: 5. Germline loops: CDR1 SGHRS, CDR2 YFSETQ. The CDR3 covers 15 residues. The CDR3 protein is CASSLGTTGGYGYTF. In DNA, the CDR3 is TGCGCCAGCAGCTTGGGGACCACAGGGGGCTATGGCTACACCTTC.

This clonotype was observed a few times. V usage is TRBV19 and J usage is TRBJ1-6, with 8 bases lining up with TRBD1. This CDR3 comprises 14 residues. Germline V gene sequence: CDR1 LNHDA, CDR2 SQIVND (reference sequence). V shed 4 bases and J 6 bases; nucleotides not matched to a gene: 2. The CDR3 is CASSTQGGNSPLHF. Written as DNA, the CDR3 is TGTGCCAGTAGTACACAGGGGGGTAATTCACCCCTCCACTTT. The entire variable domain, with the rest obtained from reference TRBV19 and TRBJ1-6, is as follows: DGGITQSPKYLFRKEGQNVTLSCEQNLNHDAMYWYRQDPGQGLRLIYYSQIVNDFQKGDIAEGYSVSREKKESFPLTVTSAQKNPTAFYLCASSTQGGNSPLHFGNGTRLTVT.